Listed below are T cell receptor beta chains from one sample, sequenced in a study of control samples from healthy donors and cancer patients. TCRdb's copy holds only in-frame clones and misses some; the assay was immunoSEQ multiplex PCR. The profile shows 98,000 or so clones, over 60% of them singletons. The sample comprised blood. These receptors originate from a woman in her thirties in good health. Both conserved end residues are part of each CDR3. Each record gives: J gene, clone size, V gene, D gene, CDR3 DNA, CDR3 protein. The D gene is left open where the match is weak. Rows give clone size only sometimes, using once, few, many, or a class for an expanded clone.

>TRBJ2-5|.|TRBV5-4|TRBD2
TGTGCCAGCAGCTCTCTTCGCGGGGGGTCGCCACAAGAGACCCAGTACTTC
CASSSLRGGSPQETQYF
>TRBJ1-5|.|TRBV15|TRBD1
TGTGCCACCAGCAGGCAGGGGGGCAATCAGCCCCAGCATTTT
CATSRQGGNQPQHF
>TRBJ2-7|.|TRBV10-2|.
TGCGCCAGCACCAAGGACGGTCAGGATTACTACGAGCAGTACTTC
CASTKDGQDYYEQYF
>TRBJ2-2|.|TRBV5-1|.
TGCGCCAGCGAGGTCAGTGGAAACACCGGGGAGCTGTTTTTT
CASEVSGNTGELFF
>TRBJ2-3|.|TRBV6-1|TRBD2
TGTGCCAGCAGTGCTCGGACTAGCGGGGGGTACCTTGATACGCAGTATTTT
CASSARTSGGYLDTQYF
>TRBJ2-3|.|TRBV5-1|TRBD2
TGCGCCAGCAGCAAAGATTCTAATCGGGGGGGCCCGGATACGCAGTATTTT
CASSKDSNRGGPDTQYF
>TRBJ2-2|once|TRBV18|.
TGTGCCAGCTCGAATCACAGAGGGGGGAGCACCGGGGAGCTGTTTTTT
CASSNHRGGSTGELFF
>TRBJ1-1|.|TRBV27|TRBD1
TGTGCCAGCAGTTTCCGGACCCCTCTCCGGGACAGAATTACTTTGAACACTGAAGCTTTCTTT
CASSFRTPLRDRITLNTEAFF
>TRBJ2-1|.|TRBV24-1|.
TGTGCCACCAGTGGCCGGAATGATCGGGGAGGCAATGAGCAGTTCTTC
CATSGRNDRGGNEQFF
>TRBJ2-2|once|TRBV27|TRBD1
TGTGCCAGCAGTTCTTTAGACAGGGGGTCTTACACCGGGGAGCTGTTTTTT
CASSSLDRGSYTGELFF
>TRBJ1-2|once|TRBV30|.
TGTGCCTGGAGTATAACTAACTATGGCTACACCTTC
CAWSITNYGYTF
>TRBJ1-4|.|TRBV18|.
TGTGCCAGCTCAATAAAGACAGATGAAAAACTGTTTTTT
CASSIKTDEKLFF
>TRBJ1-6|.|TRBV3-1/TRBV3-2|.
TGTGCCAGCAGCCAAGAACCGGGCGGACTATCACCCCTCCACTTT
CASSQEPGGLSPLHF
>TRBJ2-4|.|TRBV3-1/TRBV3-2|TRBD2
TGTGCCAGCAGCCAACGGGGGAGCGGGGCCGCCAAAAACATTCAGTACTTC
CASSQRGSGAAKNIQYF
>TRBJ1-4|.|TRBV6-5|.
TGTGCCAGCTTGAGGCTGGGGGGGACTAATGAAAAACTGTTTTTT
CASLRLGGTNEKLFF
>TRBJ1-3|.|TRBV3-1/TRBV3-2|.
TGTGCCAGCAGCCAAGAAAGATGGAACGAAGGCGGGAGCTCTGGAAACACCATATATTTT
CASSQERWNEGGSSGNTIYF
>TRBJ1-2|.|TRBV6-4|.
TGTGCCAGCAGTGAGGGGGTTGGGGGGCAAAGTGGCTACACCTTC
CASSEGVGGQSGYTF
>TRBJ1-5|.|TRBV19|.
TGTGCCAGTAGTAACGGAGCGAATAGCAATCAGCCCCAGCATTTT
CASSNGANSNQPQHF
>TRBJ2-3|.|TRBV23-1|.
TGCGCCAGCAGTCAACCGACAGAACCCCGGCATACGCAGTATTTT
CASSQPTEPRHTQYF
>TRBJ1-6|.|TRBV7-2|TRBD1
TGTGCCAGCAGCTCCGGGACAGGGAATTCACCCCTCCACTTT
CASSSGTGNSPLHF
>TRBJ2-3|.|TRBV18|.
TGTGCCAGCTCACCAGGTGAGGGAGATACGCAGTATTTT
CASSPGEGDTQYF
>TRBJ2-5|few|TRBV24-1|.
TGTGCCACCAGTGATTTTCGCGGGACTTCACAAGAGACCCAGTACTTC
CATSDFRGTSQETQYF
>TRBJ1-2|few|TRBV3-1/TRBV3-2|.
TGTGCCAGCAGCCCCCCCACGCAGGGCGATGGCTACACCTTC
CASSPPTQGDGYTF
>TRBJ2-7|.|TRBV3-1/TRBV3-2|.
TGTGCCAGCAGCCAAGATATCAGGCAGGCCTACGAGCAGTACTTC
CASSQDIRQAYEQYF
>TRBJ2-3|few|TRBV7-6|TRBD2
TGTGCCAGCAGCTTAGACGTGGGGGGGAGGAAAGATACGCAGTATTTT
CASSLDVGGRKDTQYF
>TRBJ1-1|few|TRBV18|TRBD1
TGTGCCAGCTCACCCGTGGACAGGGGTTGGACTGAAGCTTTCTTT
CASSPVDRGWTEAFF
>TRBJ1-2|.|TRBV6-2/TRBV6-3|.
TGTGCCAGCAGTCGACAGACTAACTATGGCTACACCTTC
CASSRQTNYGYTF
>TRBJ2-5|.|TRBV3-1/TRBV3-2|.
TGTGCCAGCAGCCAAGCACAAGAGACCCAGTACTTC
CASSQAQETQYF
>TRBJ1-2|.|TRBV6-1|.
TGTGCCAGCAGTGAAAGCGATTATGGCTACACCTTC
CASSESDYGYTF
>TRBJ1-2|.|TRBV27|.
TGTGCCAGCAGTTTCGCTCAGGGTTCCTATGGCTACACCTTC
CASSFAQGSYGYTF
>TRBJ2-5|.|TRBV9|TRBD2
TGTGCCAGCAGCGTCGGGACTATTGGGCCCCAGTACTTC
CASSVGTIGPQYF
>TRBJ1-4|.|TRBV4-3|.
TGCGCCAGCAGCCAAGACAGGGAGTTTGAGGATGAAAAACTGTTTTTT
CASSQDREFEDEKLFF
>TRBJ2-7|.|TRBV12-3/TRBV12-4|.
TGTGCCAGAAAACAGGGTTTGTACTGCGAGCAGTACTTC
CARKQGLYCEQYF
>TRBJ1-2|few|TRBV6-2/TRBV6-3|.
TGTGCCAGCAGCTCCATTCCGCCCCAATATGGCTACACCTTC
CASSSIPPQYGYTF
>TRBJ1-6|once|TRBV30|TRBD1
TGTGCCTGGAGATACGGGACAGGGAATTCACCCCTCCACTTT
CAWRYGTGNSPLHF
>TRBJ1-2|.|TRBV14|.
TGTGCCAGCAGAACTTCAGGGGCTGACTATGGCTACACCTTC
CASRTSGADYGYTF
>TRBJ1-3|.|TRBV3-1/TRBV3-2|.
TGTGCCAGCAGCTATGGAGGGGGTGCTGGAAACACCATATATTTT
CASSYGGGAGNTIYF
>TRBJ1-1|.|TRBV12-5|.
TGTGCTAGTGGCGGGGCACGCAACACTGAAGCTTTCTTT
CASGGARNTEAFF
>TRBJ2-7|.|TRBV7-2|TRBD2
TGTGCCAGCAGGCCTAGCGGGACCTACGAGCAGTACTTC
CASRPSGTYEQYF
>TRBJ1-1|few|TRBV30|.
TGTGCCTGGAGACCTTTAGGCTCGGGGAACACTGAAGCTTTCTTT
CAWRPLGSGNTEAFF
>TRBJ2-7|.|TRBV2|TRBD1
TGTGCCAGCATTTACAGGGGGAACTACGAGCAGTACTTC
CASIYRGNYEQYF
>TRBJ1-4|.|TRBV11-2|.
TGTGCCAGCAGCCCCCAGATTAATGAAAAACTGTTTTTT
CASSPQINEKLFF
>TRBJ2-7|.|TRBV6-5|.
TGTGCCAGCAGCCCCCGGGACAACTACGAGCAGTACTTC
CASSPRDNYEQYF
>TRBJ1-1|few|TRBV4-1|.
TGCGCCAGCAGCCAAGTGGGCGGGTCTGCTGAAGCTTTCTTT
CASSQVGGSAEAFF
>TRBJ2-3|many|TRBV4-2|TRBD2
TGTGCCAGCAGCCAAAGAGCCGGTAGTAGCGGGGGCACAGATACGCAGTATTTT
CASSQRAGSSGGTDTQYF